This entry concerns a single T cell receptor (beta chain). It is unclear where the CDR3 begins or ends on the DNA, so no DNA is shown, and the CDR3 is as TCRdb lists it. The CDR3 length is 13 residues, termini included. Germline loops: CDR1 SGDLS, CDR2 YYNGEE. Seattle's cohort entered during active infection and was followed longitudinally. Clones were sequenced by immunoSEQ multiplex PCR, and TCRdb holds only the in-frame ones, with some missing. The sample gives about 200,000 clones, around four fifths of which show up once; approximately 0.97% is in the top ten. This sample stems from a study of blood T cell repertoires in COVID-19.

V and J are TRBV9 and TRBJ1-6. The sequence was obtained from a man between 60 and 75 years old with COVID-19, enrolled during active disease. Sequencing was carried out using peripheral blood. CDR3: CASSTSGNSPLHF.